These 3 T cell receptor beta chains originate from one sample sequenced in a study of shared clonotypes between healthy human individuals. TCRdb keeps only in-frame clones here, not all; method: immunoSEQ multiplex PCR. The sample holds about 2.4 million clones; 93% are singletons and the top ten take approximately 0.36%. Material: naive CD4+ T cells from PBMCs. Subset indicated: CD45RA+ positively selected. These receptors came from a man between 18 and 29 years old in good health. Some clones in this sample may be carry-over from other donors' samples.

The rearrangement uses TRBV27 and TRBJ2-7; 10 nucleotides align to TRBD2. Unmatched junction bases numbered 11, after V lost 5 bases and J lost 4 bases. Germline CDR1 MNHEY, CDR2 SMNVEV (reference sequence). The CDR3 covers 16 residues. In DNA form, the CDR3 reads TGTGCCAGCAGTCTCTCGATAGCGGGAGGAAGATACGAGCAGTACTTC. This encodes CASSLSIAGGRYEQYF.

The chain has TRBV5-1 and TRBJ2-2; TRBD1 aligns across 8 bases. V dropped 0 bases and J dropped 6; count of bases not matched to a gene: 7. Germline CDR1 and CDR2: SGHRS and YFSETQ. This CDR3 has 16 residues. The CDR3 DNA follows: TGCGCCAGCAGCTTGGTCGTGACAGGGGCGTCCGGGGAGCTGTTTTTT. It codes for CASSLVVTGASGELFF.

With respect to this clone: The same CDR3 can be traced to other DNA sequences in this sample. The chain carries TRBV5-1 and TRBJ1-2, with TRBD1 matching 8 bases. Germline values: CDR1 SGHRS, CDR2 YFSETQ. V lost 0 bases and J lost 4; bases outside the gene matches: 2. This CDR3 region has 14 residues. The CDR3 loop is CASSLGQGLYGYTF. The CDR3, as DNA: TGCGCCAGCAGCTTGGGACAGGGGCTCTATGGCTACACCTTC.